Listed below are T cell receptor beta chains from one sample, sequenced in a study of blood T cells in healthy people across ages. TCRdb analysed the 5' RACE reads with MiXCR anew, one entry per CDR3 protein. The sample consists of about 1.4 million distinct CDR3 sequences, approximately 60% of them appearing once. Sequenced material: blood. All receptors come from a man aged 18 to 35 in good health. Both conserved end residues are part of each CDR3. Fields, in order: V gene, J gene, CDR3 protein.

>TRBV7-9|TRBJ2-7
CASSLWVAGTVSEQYF
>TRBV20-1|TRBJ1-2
CSARDRHGYTF
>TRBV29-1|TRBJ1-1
CSARGGTNGDTEAFF
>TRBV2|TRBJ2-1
CASNLSGERHNEQFF
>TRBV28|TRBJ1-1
CASRFLGRVTEAFF
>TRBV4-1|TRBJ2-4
CASSQVRTSLPNIQYF
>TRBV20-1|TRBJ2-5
CSAVPLGAGNEQYF
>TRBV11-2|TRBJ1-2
CASSLVRTRGYTF
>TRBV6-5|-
CASSYSRSSGYEQYF
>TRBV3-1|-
CASSQGVMPTEQYF
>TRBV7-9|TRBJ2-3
CASSRGLLDTQYF
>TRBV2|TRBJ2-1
CASRGEGKETQFF
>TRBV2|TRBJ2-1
CASSGAGRSQTQFF
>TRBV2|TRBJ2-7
CASSEIGSTVTYEQYF
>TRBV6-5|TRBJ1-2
CASSYSSGGEAGYTF
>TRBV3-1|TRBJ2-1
CASSQGLAYNEQFF
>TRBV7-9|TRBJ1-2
CASSLFGSDGYTF
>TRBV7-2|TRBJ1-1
CASSLEWGDTEAFF
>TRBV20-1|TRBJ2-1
CSAARANNEQFF
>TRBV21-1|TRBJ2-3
CARWGPYAFGTDTQYF
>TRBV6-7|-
CASSLPGLSQQETQYF
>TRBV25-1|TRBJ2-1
CASRGQGAHGIDEQFF
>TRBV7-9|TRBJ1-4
CASSARGSLTPTNEKLFF
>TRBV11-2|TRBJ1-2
CASSLGAGEFYGYTF
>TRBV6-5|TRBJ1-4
CASRGPGDLEKLFF
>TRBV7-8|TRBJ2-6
CASSDIMRFLSGANVLTF
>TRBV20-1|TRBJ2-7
CSARQVEQGYEQYF
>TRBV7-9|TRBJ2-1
CASSLPAGQGRDEQFF
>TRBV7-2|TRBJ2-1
CASSLGGGGQFF
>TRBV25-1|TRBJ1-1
CASSDRGRANTEAFF
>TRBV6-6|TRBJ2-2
CASSYSVNTGELFF
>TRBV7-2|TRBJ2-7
CASSLYPGTSYEQYF
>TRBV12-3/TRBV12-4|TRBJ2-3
CASSMRDAGLLTDTQYF
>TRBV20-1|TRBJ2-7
CSAPPNTYNEQYF
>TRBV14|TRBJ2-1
CASSQDSRGSGQFF
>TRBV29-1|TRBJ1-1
CSAPGTEAFF
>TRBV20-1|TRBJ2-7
CSAEIAGGRTKLSQGQYF
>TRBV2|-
CASNLSPYEQYF
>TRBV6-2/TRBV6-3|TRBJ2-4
CASSSGPLIAKNIQYF
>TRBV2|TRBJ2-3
CASSGTGRPTDTQYF
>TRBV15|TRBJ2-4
CATSRDNGSGTRNIQYF
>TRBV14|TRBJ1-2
CASSQFGLAYGYTF
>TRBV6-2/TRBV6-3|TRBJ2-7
CASSYRGDRSEQYF
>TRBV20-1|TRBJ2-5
CSARGASRETQYF
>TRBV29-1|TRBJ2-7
CSVAVNSYEQYF
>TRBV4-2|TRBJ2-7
CASSQLGHPGNEQYF
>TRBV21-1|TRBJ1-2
CASSIGKGGYTF
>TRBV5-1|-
CASSPGLASEQYF
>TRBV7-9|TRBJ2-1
CAVSGREPPREQFF
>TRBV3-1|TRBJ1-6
CASSQGVGRRDSPLHF
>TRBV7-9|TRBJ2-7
CASSSAGDIPYEQYF
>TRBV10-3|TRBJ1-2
CAISVETGLYGYTF
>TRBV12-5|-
CASGFPGLGETQYF
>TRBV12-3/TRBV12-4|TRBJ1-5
CASSLGQPAARPQHF
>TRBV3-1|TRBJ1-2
CASSRVDQAHYGYTF
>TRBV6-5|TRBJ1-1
CASSRVQGNTEAFF
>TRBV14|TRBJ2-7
CASSQWYGYEQYF
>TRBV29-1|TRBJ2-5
CSATGEGRGETQYF
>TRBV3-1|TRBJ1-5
CASSLGQLNQPQHF